A selection of T cell receptor beta chains follows, all from one sample in a study of cytomegalovirus exposure and HLA in healthy donors. Method: immunoSEQ multiplex PCR; TCRdb's copy keeps in-frame clones and lacks some. Here the sample spans some 74,000 clones, approximately 94% being singletons. Sequences were obtained from PBMCs. These receptors originate from a woman aged 30 to 39 in good health and CMV-seronegative. The CDR3 runs from the conserved cysteine through the conserved F or W. Size is stated for part of the rows, as once, few or many counts, or as a class when the clone is expanded.

V gene	J gene	clone size	CDR3 protein
TRBV21-1	TRBJ1-6	-	CASSKIRQGNYNSPLHF
TRBV30	TRBJ1-2	-	CAWSRTASNYGYTF
TRBV7-8	TRBJ2-1	-	CASSLSGHEQFF
TRBV10-1	TRBJ2-7	few	CASTDRDEQYF
TRBV15	TRBJ2-3	-	CATSRDLGGRGLAGTDTQYF
TRBV6-5	TRBJ2-2	-	CASEQGLNTGELFF
TRBV2	TRBJ1-5	-	CASSENGVKGQPQHF
TRBV6-5	TRBJ2-5	-	CASRASGRATQYF
TRBV5-1	TRBJ2-5	-	CASSFLRDGTQYF
TRBV2	TRBJ1-2	-	CASSLLLTGAYGYTF
TRBV28	TRBJ2-7	-	CASSGTGKGFRYEQYF
TRBV6-6	TRBJ2-7	-	CASRIGGSQYEQYF
TRBV6-1	TRBJ2-3	-	CASSITGQGADTQYF
TRBV19	TRBJ1-1	few	CASGDRMNTEAFF
TRBV7-3	TRBJ2-7	-	CAFQGPEHSYEQYF
TRBV5-1	TRBJ2-1	-	CASSLAGGTGGSNNEQFF
TRBV5-8	TRBJ2-2	-	CASSSLLAGGTGELFF
TRBV5-4	TRBJ2-3	-	CASTRAGRRDTQYF
TRBV18	TRBJ2-3	once	CASSPLASGRVSTDTQYF
TRBV5-5	TRBJ1-3	-	CASSFDVGGFSGNTIYF
TRBV28	TRBJ2-5	-	CASRIGGQGAGETQYF
TRBV5-1	TRBJ2-5	-	CASSLGGIGTLRYF
TRBV6-5	TRBJ1-5	-	CASSEIGGQHF
TRBV2	TRBJ2-3	-	CASRGTGSRTDTQYF
TRBV5-4	TRBJ2-5	-	CASSLVSGRAQETQYF
TRBV5-1	TRBJ1-3	once	CASSLDGARGNTIYF
TRBV7-9	TRBJ1-1	-	CASSLTTGLNTEAFF
TRBV28	TRBJ1-6	once	CASSFGQGVRSLHF
TRBV19	TRBJ1-1	-	CASSTGRNTEAFF
TRBV4-1	TRBJ2-2	-	CASSRGLVGGELFF
TRBV15	TRBJ2-1	once	CATSLEKLGLAGGWEQFF
TRBV28	TRBJ2-1	-	CASTSGGVEQFF
TRBV4-1	TRBJ1-3	-	CASSLAGTEDSSISGNTIYF
TRBV5-4	TRBJ2-1	-	CASSLAGASYNEQFF
TRBV28	TRBJ2-5	-	CASSFTRTGSGETQYF
TRBV19	TRBJ2-7	-	CASRGAGHEQYF
TRBV21-1	TRBJ2-6	-	CASSKAYGANVLTF
TRBV19	TRBJ1-5	once	CASNTGTGVNQPQHF
TRBV18	TRBJ2-5	-	CASSPVSGTGAQTQYF
TRBV18	TRBJ2-5	-	CASSRLGSYQETQYF
TRBV11-3	TRBJ2-7	-	CASSLGELDEQYF
TRBV7-9	TRBJ1-4	-	CASRSTGATNEKLFF
TRBV9	TRBJ1-2	-	CASSDRLYGYTF
TRBV30	TRBJ2-5	-	CAWSVRETQYF
TRBV5-1	TRBJ1-2	few	CASSLVSGQGDYGYTF
TRBV5-6	TRBJ1-3	-	CASSFRPTDTGNTIYF
TRBV6-6	TRBJ2-7	-	CASSQAGGLIHEQYF